Following are 13 T cell receptor beta chains from one sample sequenced in a study of blood T cell repertoires in COVID-19. The repertoire was sequenced with immunoSEQ multiplex PCR; TCRdb's copy has only in-frame clones and lacks some. The sample contains about 220,000 clones, roughly 84% of which appear only once. Sequencing was done on a sample of peripheral blood. These TCRs come from an elderly woman with acute or convalescent COVID-19.

This sequence joins TRBV9 and TRBJ2-2; TRBD2 might be the D (5 bases). The germline V gene has CDR1 SGDLS and CDR2 YYNGEE. Trimming cost V 0 bases and J 2 bases, with 11 bases left between them. CDR3 length: 16 amino acids. Here the CDR3 DNA reads TGTGCCAGCAGCGTAGAGCTAGCCGTTAACACCGGGGAGCTGTTTTTT. Protein product: CASSVELAVNTGELFF.

The rearrangement uses TRBV6-6 and TRBJ1-2, with D maybe TRBD1 (5 bases). V dropped 6 bases and J dropped 8 bases, with 13 bases sitting between them. In germline, CDR1 is MNHNY, CDR2 SVGAGI (reference sequence). The CDR3 covers 12 residues. CDR3 sequence: CASSEQGDGYTF. The CDR3 DNA reads as TGTGCCAGCAGCGAGCAGGGCGACGGCTACACCTTC.

This chain uses TRBV7-9 with TRBJ1-1; TRBD1 matches at 8 bases. V dropped 2 bases and J dropped 0; count of bases not matched to a gene: 2. The CDR3 covers 15 residues. CDR1 and CDR2 from the germline V gene are SEHNR and FQNEAQ (reference sequence). The CDR3 protein is CASSLSTGVNTEAFF. CDR3 nucleotides: TGTGCCAGCAGCTTATCGACAGGGGTGAACACTGAAGCTTTCTTT.

The chain employs TRBV19 and TRBJ2-2; D may be TRBD1 (6 bases). Between the trimmed V and J ends, which lost 6 bases and 0 bases, there was a span of 11 bases. The CDR3 is made up of 15 amino acids. Germline V gene sequence: CDR1 LNHDA, CDR2 SQIVND (reference sequence). The CDR3 DNA reads TGTGCCAGTAGAAAGACAGGAACGAACACCGGGGAGCTGTTTTTT. Its protein product is CASRKTGTNTGELFF.

This clone was picked up many times. The chain recombines TRBV2 with TRBJ2-3, with 9 bases matching TRBD2. The germline V gene has CDR1 SNHLY and CDR2 FYNNEI. Unmatched junction bases numbered 7, after V lost 6 bases and J lost 3 bases. This CDR3 has 15 amino acids. The CDR3 region has the DNA TGTGCCAGCAGCTCAGGACTAGCGAAGACAGATACGCAGTATTTT. Translating it yields CASSSGLAKTDTQYF.

The chain is built from TRBV5-1 and TRBJ1-4; 9 bases fit TRBD1. The CDR3 loop spans 16 amino acids. CDR1 and CDR2 from the germline V gene are SGHRS and YFSETQ. The V segment lost 2 bases and the J segment 8 bases; nucleotides outside the gene matches: 10. CDR3 sequence (DNA): TGCGCCAGCAGCTTAATTGGACAGGGGCGAATAGAAAAACTGTTTTTT. Translating gives CASSLIGQGRIEKLFF.

The chain employs TRBV4-2 and TRBJ2-2, with a weak D call TRBD2 (5 bases). Trimming left V 1 base short and J 6 bases short, with 15 bases between. The CDR3 has 16 residues. Germline V gene data show CDR1 as LGHNA and CDR2 as YNFKEQ. CDR3 sequence (DNA): TGTGCCAGCAGCCAAGGTTCTCCGGGGTTGGCCGGGGAGCTGTTTTTT. It translates to CASSQGSPGLAGELFF.

This chain connects TRBV6-5 to TRBJ1-2; 8 positions agree with TRBD1. This CDR3 has 14 amino acids. Germline CDR1 is MNHEY and CDR2 is SVGAGI. V was pared by 6 bases and J by 8 bases, with 11 bases of the junction left unmatched. CDR3: CASRAPGQVEGYTF. CDR3 nucleotide sequence: TGTGCCAGCAGGGCCCCGGGACAGGTAGAAGGCTACACCTTC.

The chain joins TRBV7-2 to TRBJ2-3; weak D call: TRBD2 (6 bases). The CDR3 loop spans 14 amino acids. V lost 5 bases and J 8 bases, leaving 17 bases between the germline ends. Looked up from germline, CDR1 is SGHTA and CDR2 is FQGNSA. The CDR3 protein is CASSPGQLGGTQYF. The CDR3 bases are TGTGCCAGCAGCCCGGGCCAATTGGGAGGTACGCAGTATTTT.

V usage is TRBV5-8 and J usage is TRBJ1-5; the D gene is possibly TRBD1 (6 bases). The length of the CDR3 is 15 residues. V was shortened by 5 bases and J by 2 bases, with 14 bases between the two germline ends. In germline, CDR1 is SGHTS, CDR2 YDEGEE. The CDR3 region has the DNA TGTGCCAGCAGGGAACAGGGCTTAGGCAATCAGCCCCAGCATTTT. Amino acid sequence: CASREQGLGNQPQHF.

The chain couples TRBV7-2 to TRBJ2-1, with 7 bases aligning to TRBD1. The germline V gene has CDR1 SGHTA and CDR2 FQGNSA. V lost 3 bases and J lost 6; bases outside the gene matches: 11. This CDR3 is built from 16 residues. The CDR3 region is CASSFSQGSSGNEQFF. CDR3 DNA sequence: TGTGCCAGCAGCTTCTCACAGGGGTCAAGCGGCAATGAGCAGTTCTTC.

This chain joins TRBV7-9 and TRBJ1-1; 7 bases are shared with TRBD1. V shed 5 bases and J 8 bases; nucleotides not matched to a gene: 2. Germline lookup yields CDR1 SEHNR and CDR2 FQNEAQ (reference sequence). The CDR3 contains 11 residues. CDR3 in DNA: TGTGCCAGCAGCCTGACAGGGGAAGCTTTCTTT. Translating gives CASSLTGEAFF.

This chain connects TRBV18 to TRBJ2-7, with D perhaps TRBD2 (5 bases). This CDR3 is built from 14 residues. The germline V gene has CDR1 KGHSH and CDR2 LQKENI. Trimming removed 3 bases from V and 4 bases from J, with 13 bases in between. CDR3 nucleotides: TGTGCCAGCTCACCCCGGGGTGTTGCATACGAGCAGTACTTC. Residues: CASSPRGVAYEQYF.